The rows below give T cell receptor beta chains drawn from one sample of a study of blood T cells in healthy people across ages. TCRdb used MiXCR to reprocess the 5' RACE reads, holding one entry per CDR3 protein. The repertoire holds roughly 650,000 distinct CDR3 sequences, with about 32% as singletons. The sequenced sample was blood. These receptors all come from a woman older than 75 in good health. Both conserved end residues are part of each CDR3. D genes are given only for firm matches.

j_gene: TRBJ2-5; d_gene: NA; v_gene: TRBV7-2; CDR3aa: CASSKTTAALRRETQYF
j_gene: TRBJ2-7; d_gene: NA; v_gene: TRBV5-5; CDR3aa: CASSSSLTRIRSYEQYF
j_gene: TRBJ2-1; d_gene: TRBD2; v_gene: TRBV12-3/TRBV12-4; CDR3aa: CASYDSGGAEEQFF
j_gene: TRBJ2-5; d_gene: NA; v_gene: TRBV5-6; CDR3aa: CASSFGAETQYF
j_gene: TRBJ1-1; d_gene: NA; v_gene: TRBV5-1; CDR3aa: CASSSMQGTTEAFF
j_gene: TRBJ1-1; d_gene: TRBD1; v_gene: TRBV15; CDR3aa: CATSTHTGEATEAFF
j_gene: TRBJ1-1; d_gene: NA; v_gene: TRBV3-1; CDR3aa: CASSQALMNTEAFF
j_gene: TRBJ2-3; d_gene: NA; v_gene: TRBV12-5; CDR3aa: CASGLGTFTDTQYF
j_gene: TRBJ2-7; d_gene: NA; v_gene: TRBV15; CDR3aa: CATSRDLEGEQYF
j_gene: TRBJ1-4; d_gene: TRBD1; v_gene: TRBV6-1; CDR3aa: CASSRMDRDEKLFF
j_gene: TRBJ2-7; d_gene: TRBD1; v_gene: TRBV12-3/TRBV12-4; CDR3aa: CASSSHRGRTYEQYF
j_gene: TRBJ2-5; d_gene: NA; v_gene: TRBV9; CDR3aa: CASSVVGAGETQYF
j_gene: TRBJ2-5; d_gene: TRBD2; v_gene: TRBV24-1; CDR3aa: CATSDWGLEETQYF
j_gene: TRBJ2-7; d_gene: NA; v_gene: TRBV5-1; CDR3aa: CASSQQGGEQYF
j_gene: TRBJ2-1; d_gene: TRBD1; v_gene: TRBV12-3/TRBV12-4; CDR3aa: CASSPSGTEYNEQFF
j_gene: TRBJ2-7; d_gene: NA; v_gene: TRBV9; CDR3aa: CASSVGQETYEQYF
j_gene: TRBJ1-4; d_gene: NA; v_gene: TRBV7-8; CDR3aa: CASSLVPSATNEKLFF
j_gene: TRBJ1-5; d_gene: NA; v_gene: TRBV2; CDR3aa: CASSEMLGGLQPQHF
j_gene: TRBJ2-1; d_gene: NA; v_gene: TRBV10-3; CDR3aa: CAISESGGSYNEQFF
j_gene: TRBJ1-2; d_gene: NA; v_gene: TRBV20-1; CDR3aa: CSAGGGQGPNYGYTF
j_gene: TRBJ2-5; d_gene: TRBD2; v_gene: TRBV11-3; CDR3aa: CASSVGLAEYQETQYF
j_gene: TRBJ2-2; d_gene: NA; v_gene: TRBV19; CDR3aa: CASSWDGYTGELFF
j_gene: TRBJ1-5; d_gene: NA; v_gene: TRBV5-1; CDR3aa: CASSLVGGGEPQHF
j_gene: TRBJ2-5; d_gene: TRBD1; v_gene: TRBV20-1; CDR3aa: CSKTGARQETQYF
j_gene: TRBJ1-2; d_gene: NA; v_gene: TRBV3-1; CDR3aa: CANSQLRGSNYGYTF